These 26 T cell receptor beta chains were sequenced from one sample in a study of identical twins. TCRdb re-analysed the 5' RACE reads in MiXCR, keeping a single row per CDR3 protein. The profile covers hundreds of thousands of distinct CDR3 sequences, with roughly 7% appearing a single time and 3.6% taken by the ten largest. These data were also reused for a study on yellow fever vaccine responses in identical twins.

Specimen: memory (CD45RO+) T cells sorted from blood. The receptors stem from a woman aged 18-29 years in good health.

This clonotype appeared a few times. V is TRBV4-1 and J is TRBJ1-2, with TRBD1 identical over 9 bases. V was pared by 1 base and J by 7 bases, with 1 base of the junction left unmatched. In germline, CDR1 is MGHRA, CDR2 YSYEKL. The CDR3 covers 13 residues. The CDR3 reads CASSQGTGAGYTF. The CDR3 coding sequence is TGCGCCAGCAGCCAAGGGACAGGGGCTGGCTACACCTTC.

V gene TRBV28 combines with J gene TRBJ1-1; 8 bases are a match to TRBD1. This CDR3 spans 17 amino acids. Germline assignment: CDR1 MDHEN and CDR2 SYDVKM. Trimming took 7 bases from V and 3 from J; bases not matched to a gene: 16. CDR3 coding DNA: TGTGCCAGCACATGGACAGGGCGGGCCTCTATGGACACTGAAGCTTTCTTT. This translates into CASTWTGRASMDTEAFF.

This clonotype was found many times. V gene TRBV5-1 combines with J gene TRBJ1-1; tentatively, D is TRBD1 (5 bases). The germline V gene has CDR1 SGHRS and CDR2 YFSETQ. The CDR3 runs 14 residues. V was cut by 0 bases and J by 5 bases, with 11 bases left in between. CDR3 sequence (DNA): TGCGCCAGCAGCTTGGAGGCAGGGAGAACTGAAGCTTTCTTT. Its translation: CASSLEAGRTEAFF.

The rearrangement uses TRBV19 and TRBJ2-3; 7 nucleotides align to TRBD1. Per germline, CDR1 LNHDA and CDR2 SQIVND (reference sequence). The V segment lost 5 bases and the J segment 3 bases; nucleotides outside the gene matches: 5. This CDR3 has 14 residues. In nucleotides, the CDR3 is TGTGCCAGTAGTGAGGGGGCGCGGACAGATACGCAGTATTTT. Residues: CASSEGARTDTQYF.

This clonotype was recorded at least ten times. The CDR3 region is CASSAVPRGGYTF. The DNA for the CDR3 is TGTGCCAGCAGTGCTGTACCCAGGGGGGGCTACACCTTC. V usage is TRBV12-3 or TRBV12-4 and J usage is TRBJ1-2, with 7 positions matching TRBD1. The CDR3 has 13 amino acids. With V trimmed by 5 bases and J by 8 bases, 8 bases remained unmatched.

This clonotype was detected ten times or more. V and J are TRBV5-5 and TRBJ1-4; D is perhaps TRBD1 (5 bases). Germline CDR1 reads SGHKS; CDR2 reads YYEKEE (reference sequence). V lost 7 bases to trimming and J lost 0 bases, with 10 bases between them. This CDR3 region has 14 residues. The CDR3 reads CASWRGSTNEKLFF. As DNA, the CDR3 is TGTGCCAGCTGGAGGGGATCAACTAATGAAAAACTGTTTTTT.

This clonotype was seen only a few times. The chain has TRBV3-1 and TRBJ2-5; D is unclear. Per the germline V gene, CDR1 is LGHDT and CDR2 is YNNKEL (reference sequence). V was pared by 0 bases and J by 0 bases, with 8 bases between. This CDR3 is 15 amino acids long. The CDR3 loop reads CASSQDLANQETQYF. CDR3 sequence (DNA): TGTGCCAGCAGCCAAGATCTGGCCAACCAAGAGACCCAGTACTTC.

This clonotype was seen ten or more times. This CDR3 reads CSVDAGQREKLFF. The CDR3 coding sequence is TGCAGCGTTGATGCGGGACAACGGGAAAAACTGTTTTTT. J is TRBJ1-4 and V is TRBV29-1, with D possibly matching TRBD1 (6 bases). CDR1 and CDR2 (germline): SQVTM, ANQGSEA. Trimming pared 3 bases from V and 8 bases from J, leaving 13 bases between. CDR3 length: 13 amino acids.

This clonotype was observed many times. The V gene is TRBV9, the J gene TRBJ1-2, with D tentatively TRBD1 (5 bases). Trimming cost V 3 bases and J 8 bases, with 20 bases left between them. The CDR3 has 15 residues. Per the germline V gene, CDR1 is SGDLS and CDR2 is YYNGEE. The CDR3 is CASSAGSGPGKGYTF. CDR3 in DNA: TGTGCCAGCAGCGCCGGATCGGGACCGGGAAAGGGCTACACCTTC.

This clonotype showed up just a few times. The CDR3 is CASSQEGAGKETQYF. In DNA form, the CDR3 reads TGTGCCAGCAGCCAAGAAGGTGCGGGGAAAGAGACCCAGTACTTC. This chain joins TRBV3-1 and TRBJ2-5, with D maybe TRBD2 (6 bases). V was shortened by 0 bases and J by 3 bases, with 11 bases between the two germline ends. Germline loops: CDR1 LGHDT, CDR2 YNNKEL (reference sequence). The CDR3 has 15 residues.

The chain couples TRBV18 to TRBJ2-7; D is possibly TRBD1 (5 bases). CDR3 length: 14 residues. Germline V gene sequence: CDR1 KGHSH, CDR2 LQKENI. V was shortened by 4 bases and J by 3 bases, with 13 bases between the two germline ends. The CDR3 bases are TGTGCCAGCTCACTAGGACAAGTCTTCTACGAGCAGTACTTC. Its protein is CASSLGQVFYEQYF.

V usage is TRBV3-1 and J usage is TRBJ2-1; 10 bases match TRBD2. The germline CDR1 and CDR2 sequences are LGHDT and YNNKEL (reference sequence). V lost 4 bases and J lost 5; bases outside the gene matches: 8. The CDR3 spans 16 residues. The CDR3 DNA follows: TGTGCCAGCAGCCCGAGAATAGCGGGAGGAGACAATGAGCAGTTCTTC. It is translated as CASSPRIAGGDNEQFF.

J is TRBJ2-7 and V is TRBV29-1; 7 bases match TRBD1. CDR3 length: 18 residues. Losses at the gene ends were 4 bases for V and 4 bases for J; bases not matched to a gene: 22. Germline lookup yields CDR1 SQVTM and CDR2 ANQGSEA. CDR3 amino acids: CSVVPDRAPNTEIYEQYV. CDR3 nucleotides: TGCAGCGTTGTGCCCGACAGGGCACCTAATACCGAAATTTACGAGCAGTACGTC.

This clonotype was detected ten times or more. The CDR3 loop is CSARGQGSTYNEQFF. CDR3 DNA: TGCAGTGCTAGAGGACAGGGGAGCACCTACAATGAGCAGTTCTTC. The rearrangement joins TRBV20-1 to TRBJ2-1; the match to TRBD1 covers 8 bases. V lost 1 base to trimming and J lost 2 bases; unmatched junction nucleotides: 4. The CDR3 extends over 15 amino acids. Germline V gene sequence: CDR1 DFQATT, CDR2 SNEGSKA (reference sequence).

This clonotype appeared many times. This chain links TRBV7-8 with TRBJ1-6; D is perhaps TRBD1 (6 bases). Germline V gene data show CDR1 as SGHVS and CDR2 as FQNEAQ. V was trimmed by 4 bases and J by 6 bases, leaving 19 bases between them. The CDR3 covers 17 residues. The CDR3 loop reads CASSSSGKTGLNSPLHF. The CDR3 nucleotides read TGTGCCAGCAGCTCTTCCGGGAAGACAGGCCTTAATTCACCCCTCCACTTT.

The chain is built from TRBV19 and TRBJ1-2, with a possible D match to TRBD1 (5 bases). CDR1 and CDR2 from the germline V gene are LNHDA and SQIVND (reference sequence). The CDR3 extends over 15 amino acids. V dropped 3 bases and J dropped 5 bases, with 16 bases sitting between them. CDR3 nucleotides: TGTGCCAGTAGTATGGGGCAGCCCCTCGTATATGGCTACACCTTC. Amino acids: CASSMGQPLVYGYTF.

The J gene is TRBJ2-3, the V gene TRBV6-5, with TRBD1 matching 8 bases. Germline CDR1 reads MNHEY; CDR2 reads SVGAGI. The CDR3 consists of 16 residues. After removal of 2 bases from V and 2 bases from J, the junction contained 6 bases not matched to a gene. This chain's CDR3 is CASSYKTGEDTDTQYF. In DNA, the CDR3 is TGTGCCAGCAGTTACAAGACAGGGGAAGACACAGATACGCAGTATTTT.

This clonotype turned up a few times. The chain carries TRBV4-2 and TRBJ2-7; 7 bases are a match to TRBD1. With 2 bases clipped from V and 4 bases from J, the junction kept 8 bases outside the gene matches. Germline values: CDR1 LGHNA, CDR2 YNFKEQ. The CDR3 sequence is 15 residues long. The CDR3 nucleotides are TGTGCCAGCAGCCAACTACAGGGGACCCCTTACGAGCAGTACTTC. Its translation: CASSQLQGTPYEQYF.

The sample holds a few counts of this clonotype. V and J are TRBV5-1 and TRBJ2-1; maybe TRBD2 (6 bases). The ends were cut back, 4 bases at V and 6 bases at J, with 14 bases in the middle. Per the germline V gene, CDR1 is SGHRS and CDR2 is YFSETQ. CDR3 length equals 14 residues. The DNA for the CDR3 is TGCGCCAGCAGCCGGGGGACGGCTTTCAATGAGCAGTTCTTC. Translating it yields CASSRGTAFNEQFF.

This clonotype was detected many times. The chain has TRBV10-1 and TRBJ1-1; no reliable D call. Germline loops: CDR1 WNHNN, CDR2 SYGVQD (reference sequence). Trimming cost V 2 bases and J 3 bases, with 7 bases left between them. The CDR3 contains 13 residues. The CDR3 coding sequence is TGCGCCAGCAGTGAGGCGGGGTACACTGAAGCTTTCTTT. It yields the protein CASSEAGYTEAFF.

In this sample, this clonotype turned up a few times. The chain carries TRBV6-1 and TRBJ2-4, with D tentatively TRBD1 (6 bases). The CDR3 has 17 amino acids. The V gene lost 6 bases and the J gene lost 1 base, with 19 bases spanning the gap. Germline V CDR1 and CDR2: MNHNS, SASEGT. The CDR3 coding sequence is TGTGCCAGCAGAGATACAGGGTCTGTCGGTGCCAAAAACATTCAGTACTTC. This translates into CASRDTGSVGAKNIQYF.

This clonotype was observed a few times. The V and J genes are TRBV29-1 and TRBJ2-7, with 10 bases fitting TRBD1. CDR1 and CDR2 from the germline V gene are SQVTM and ANQGSEA. The ends lost 6 bases at V and 3 bases at J; junction bases unmatched: 2. The CDR3 is 12 residues long. CDR3 residues: CSVGDRGYEQYF. The CDR3 bases are TGCAGCGTAGGGGACAGGGGCTACGAGCAGTACTTC.

This clonotype was found a few times. The rearrangement links TRBV25-1 to TRBJ2-2; 8 bases match TRBD1. Germline CDR1 MGHDK, CDR2 SYGVNS. The CDR3 sequence is 16 residues long. J was trimmed by 6 bases and V by 5 bases; bases with no gene match: 11. The CDR3 loop reads CASSQTGTGRAGELFF. The CDR3 coding sequence is TGTGCCAGCAGTCAGACCGGGACAGGACGCGCCGGGGAGCTGTTTTTT.

This chain links TRBV28 with TRBJ2-1, with a tentative D call TRBD1 (6 bases). Trimming cost V 7 bases and J 9 bases, with 16 bases left between them. Looked up from germline, CDR1 is MDHEN and CDR2 is SYDVKM. The CDR3 length is 13 residues. In DNA form, the CDR3 reads TGTGCCAGCACTAAAGGGGGTCGGGGTGAGCAGTTCTTC. It is translated as CASTKGGRGEQFF.

This clonotype was picked up many times. For the CDR3, the DNA is TGTGCCACCAGCAGATCGGCCGGGGGCAATCAGCCCCAGCATTTT. Protein sequence: CATSRSAGGNQPQHF. This chain links TRBV15 with TRBJ1-5; no clear D. CDR1 is LNHNV, CDR2 YYDKDF, per germline (reference sequence). V was shortened by 2 bases and J by 2 bases, with 10 bases between the two germline ends. This CDR3 is built from 15 residues.

This clonotype was seen many times. V usage is TRBV12-3 or TRBV12-4 and J usage is TRBJ2-2; D is ambiguous. With 2 bases removed from V and 0 bases from J, the gap between germline ends came to 7 bases. CDR3 size: 15 residues. The chain's CDR3 is CASSLIGTNTGELFF. The CDR3 DNA sequence: TGTGCCAGCAGTTTAATCGGAACGAACACCGGGGAGCTGTTTTTT.